This TCR beta chain is from a study of blood T cells in healthy people across ages. About this clonotype itself: Its target is not known.

Study-wide findings and caveats: Researchers deemed the diversity estimates from one million T cells underestimates. Across the age range, TCR beta diversity per million T cells fell in a roughly linear way.

Sample-barcoded 5' priming and a J-beta primer mix drove a second PCR of about 6 to 12 cycles. Each cDNA molecule was tagged by a template-switch adaptor that had 12 random nucleotides. Via MiXCR, TCRdb re-called the 5' RACE reads, giving one row per CDR3 protein. The table includes hundreds of thousands of distinct CDR3 sequences, 56% detected once. The specimen was blood. This receptor was obtained from a man between 40 and 49 years old in good health.

The CDR3 nucleotides read TGCAGTGCTAGAATTTCAGGGAATACCCAGCATTTT. Its protein product is CSARISGNTQHF. The chain joins TRBV20-1 to TRBJ1-5; possibly TRBD1 for D (5 bases). The CDR3 covers 12 residues. Germline assignment: CDR1 DFQATT and CDR2 SNEGSKA (reference sequence). V dropped 2 bases and J dropped 11 bases, with 13 bases sitting between them.